Listed here are 27 T cell receptor delta chains from one sample, sequenced in a study of gamma-delta chains in newborns, infants, children. TCRdb redid the clone calls on the reads with CATT. The sample consists of approximately 4,900 delta-chain clones, around 3.9% of them appearing once. The sequencing sample was made of blood. These receptors originate from a child who was a newborn, infant or young child, either healthy, febrile or measles-vaccinated (not recorded which).

The sample holds a few counts of this clone. This DNA's translation and the protein TCRdb lists, from a much larger clone, do not match at residue 11, likely due to a read error; the protein shown is translated from the DNA. The genes are TRDV2 and TRDJ1; 11 bases agree with TRDD3. The trim removed 1 base at V and 7 bases at J, leaving 7 bases unmatched. Per the germline V gene, CDR1 is GEAIGNYY and CDR2 is EKD. The CDR3 totals 15 residues. As DNA, the CDR3 is TGTGCCTGTGACACTGGGGGATACGCCGCCGGTAAACTCATCTTT. Translation gives CACDTGGYAAGKLIF.

By share, this clone counts as large. At the DNA level, this CDR3 is encoded by other sequences in the same sample as well. The chain couples TRDV1 to TRDJ2, with 8 bases aligning to TRDD3. CDR1 is TSWWSYY, CDR2 QGS, per germline. The CDR3 is 18 residues long. V trimming: 4 bases; J trimming: 1 base; junction bases outside the gene matches: 11. CDR3 DNA: TGTGCTCTTGGGGTCCAACTGGGGGTTAACATTTTGACAGCACAACTCTTCTTT. The encoded protein is CALGVQLGVNILTAQLFF.

Remarks on this clone: TCRdb has a much larger clone's protein, which differs at residue 10 from the translation of this DNA, likely because of a read error; what is shown is the protein translated from the DNA. CDR3 nucleotide sequence: TGTGCCTGTGACACCGCGGGGACTATCCCCTGGGACACCCGACAGATGTTTTTC. Protein sequence: CACDTAGTIPWDTRQMFF. The genes are TRDV2 and TRDJ3; D possibly corresponds to TRDD3 (5 bases). Trimming stripped 0 bases from V and 2 bases from J, with 13 bases between. This CDR3 region has 18 residues. Looked up from germline, CDR1 is GEAIGNYY and CDR2 is EKD.

Comment on this clone: The protein given by TCRdb reflects a much larger clone and differs at residue 5 from this DNA's translation, likely from a read error; the protein shown is the DNA's translation. V is TRDV1 and J is TRDJ2; D not certain. Germline-derived CDR1 and CDR2 are TSWWSYY and QGS. The CDR3 length is 19 residues. V was shortened by 5 bases and J by 6 bases, with 28 bases between the two germline ends. In DNA, the CDR3 is TGTGCTCTTGGGAGCTCCTCGTCGTTCCCATACTGCTCCTCAGCACAACTCTTCTTT. Its translation is CALGSSSSFPYCSSAQLFF.

This clone was seen a few times. This may come from a read error, since a much larger clone is one base off. This rearrangement joins TRDV1 to TRDJ1; 7 bases are a match to TRDD2. CDR3 length equals 21 residues. Germline V gene sequence: CDR1 TSWWSYY, CDR2 QGS. CDR3 in amino acids: CAFGECFLEGSVGPRSDKLIF. The CDR3 DNA follows: TGTGCTTTTGGGGAATGCTTCCTAGAGGGATCTGTGGGCCCGAGGTCCGATAAACTCATCTTT.

Remarks on this clone: This likely reflects a read error, since a far larger clone is one base away. This same CDR3 is encoded by further DNA sequences in the sample. The chain recombines TRDV2 with TRDJ3; 10 nucleotides line up with TRDD3. CDR1 and CDR2 from the germline V gene are GEAIGNYY and EKD. The CDR3 sequence is 19 residues long. V lost 1 base, J lost 0 bases, and 5 bases stayed unmatched. CDR3 amino acids: CACDTTGGSSSWDTRQMFF. The CDR3 nucleotides are TGTGCCTGTGACACTACTGGGGGATCCAGCTCCTGGGACACCCGACAGATGTTTTTC.

This clone was observed a few times. A read error may be the cause here, since a much bigger clone is one base away. The same CDR3 arises from other DNA sequences in this sample as well. The chain couples TRAV29/DV5 to TRDJ3, with TRDD3 matching 13 bases. Germline lookup yields CDR1 NSMFDY and CDR2 ISSIKDK. The CDR3 has 19 residues. The CDR3 DNA is TGTGCCGCAAGCGCGCCTACTGGGGGATACGCCTGGGACACCCGACAGATGTTTTTC. Protein product: CAASAPTGGYAWDTRQMFF.

The table lists this clone with a few counts. Translating this DNA gives a protein that differs at residue 11 from the TCRdb one, which belongs to a much larger clone; a read error is likely, and the protein shown is this translation. The rearrangement uses TRDV1 and TRDJ1, with 9 bases identical to TRDD3. The CDR3 consists of 14 residues. Germline loops: CDR1 TSWWSYY, CDR2 QGS. Trimming at V came to 5 bases and at J to 9 bases, leaving 10 bases not matched to a gene. As DNA, the CDR3 is TGTGCTCTTGGGAAGGGGGGATACAGGGGTCAACTCATCTTT. This translates into CALGKGGYRGQLIF.

This clone is categorized as medium-sized. This chain connects TRDV1 to TRDJ1; 10 bases match TRDD3. The CDR3 covers 20 residues. CDR1 is TSWWSYY, CDR2 QGS, per germline. V trimming: 1 base; J trimming: 2 bases; junction bases outside the gene matches: 16. CDR3 sequence: CALGERSLLLGDARTDKLIF. The CDR3 bases are TGTGCTCTTGGGGAACGGTCCCTTCTACTGGGGGATGCAAGGACCGATAAACTCATCTTT.

This clone was seen a handful of times. Given a far larger clone just one base away, this is likely a sequencing read error. Other DNA sequences in this specimen translate into the identical CDR3. J is TRDJ1 and V is TRDV2; 12 bases are a match to TRDD3. Germline CDR1 is GEAIGNYY and CDR2 is EKD. The CDR3 consists of 16 residues. CDR3 DNA sequence: TGTGCCTGTGACCCGATAACTGGGGGATACACCGACAAACTCATCTTT. It specifies CACDPITGGYTDKLIF.

This clone was seen more than once but under ten times. This may come from a read error, since a much larger clone is one base off. Distinct nucleotide sequences in the sample also encode this CDR3. The chain carries TRDV1 and TRDJ1, with D perhaps TRDD2 (7 bases). This CDR3 contains 21 residues. Deletions cut 1 base from V and 0 bases from J, with 27 bases between. The V gene's germline CDR1 is TSWWSYY and CDR2 QGS. This CDR3 is CALGERFLLGDTLFYTDKLIF. The DNA of the CDR3 is TGTGCTCTTGGGGAACGGTTCCTACTGGGTGATACTCTATTCTACACCGATAAACTCATCTTT.

Concerning this clone: The protein in TCRdb stems from a much larger clone and differs at residue 8 from this DNA's translation, likely a read error; here the protein is translated from the DNA. The chain joins TRDV2 to TRDJ3; D remains ambiguous. Germline V lookup: CDR1 GEAIGNYY, CDR2 EKD. The CDR3 sequence is 16 residues long. Deletions cut 1 base from V and 7 bases from J, with 13 bases between. The CDR3 sequence is CACDTADARDTRQMFF. The CDR3 nucleotides read TGTGCCTGTGACACAGCGGATGCGCGAGACACCCGACAGATGTTTTTC.

Comment on this clone: Only one base separates this from a far larger clonotype, so it likely reflects a read error. The rearrangement links TRDV1 to TRDJ1; 12 bases are shared with TRDD3. Germline CDR1 and CDR2: TSWWSYY and QGS. The CDR3 extends over 24 amino acids. Here the CDR3 reads CALGDLTNTPSWTGGYYYADKPIF. DNA of the CDR3: TGTGCTCTTGGGGACCTCACAAACACCCCTTCCTGGACTGGGGGATACTACTACGCCGATAAACCCATCTTT.

In regard to this clone: Only one base separates this from a far larger clonotype, so it likely reflects a read error. Other nucleotide sequences in the sample specify the same CDR3. The chain has TRDV1 and TRDJ1; D is possibly TRDD3 (6 bases). The CDR3 sequence is 17 residues long. Germline loops: CDR1 TSWWSYY, CDR2 QGS. The CDR3 DNA follows: TGCGCTCTTGGGGAACTTGGGTATGGGGGTCCCACCGATAAACTCATCTTT. Protein: CALGELGYGGPTDKLIF.

As to this clone: With a much larger clone just one base away, this may be a read error. The chain joins TRDV2 to TRDJ2; 9 bases fit TRDD3. The ends lost 0 bases at V and 1 base at J; junction bases unmatched: 5. Germline values: CDR1 GEAIGNYY, CDR2 EKD. CDR3 size: 17 residues. This CDR3 reads CACDTPILGDLTAQLFF. CDR3 DNA sequence: TGTGCCTGTGACACCCCCATACTGGGGGATTTGACAGCACAACTCTTCTTT.

This clone ranks as medium-sized. V usage is TRDV1 and J usage is TRDJ1; D may be TRDD3 (5 bases). Germline CDR1 is TSWWSYY and CDR2 is QGS. V shed 2 bases and J shed 0 bases, with 13 bases lying between them. This CDR3 is built from 16 residues. The CDR3 is CALGEGRGPYTDKLIF. The CDR3 bases are TGTGCTCTTGGGGAAGGCAGGGGGCCGTACACCGATAAACTCATCTTT.

Notes on this clone: A read error is possible here, since a much larger clone lies one base away. The chain uses TRDV2 and TRDJ3; 11 positions agree with TRDD3. Germline V lookup: CDR1 GEAIGNYY, CDR2 EKD. This CDR3 is built from 19 residues. The CDR3 here is CARDTVLGDSSWDTRQMFF. As DNA, the CDR3 is TGTGCCCGTGACACCGTACTGGGGGATAGCTCCTGGGACACCCGACAGATGTTTTTC.

This clone is medium-sized within its sample. A single base is all that separates this from a far larger clone, so a read error is likely. The sample holds other DNA sequences that translate to the same CDR3. This sequence joins TRDV2 and TRDJ3; 9 nucleotides agree with TRDD3. The junction had 3 bases not matched to a gene; V was cut back by 7 bases and J by 0 bases. The CDR3 runs to 16 residues. Germline CDR1 reads GEAIGNYY; CDR2 reads EKD. The CDR3 reads CACDWGSSWDTRQMFF. As DNA, the CDR3 is TGTGCCTGCGACTGGGGGAGCTCCTGGGACACCCGACAGATGTTTTTC.

In regard to this clone: A much larger clone differs by one base, so this may be a read error. Other DNA sequences in this specimen translate into the identical CDR3. The chain has TRDV1 and TRDJ1; TRDD3 agrees at 7 bases. The CDR3 has 23 residues. CDR1 is TSWWSYY, CDR2 QGS, per germline. Trimming removed 2 bases from V and 0 bases from J; junction bases left unmatched: 27. This CDR3 is CALGEGRPTLGGYRIPYTDKLIF. CDR3 DNA sequence: TGTGCTCTTGGGGAAGGCAGGCCTACCCTGGGGGGTTATAGGATCCCGTACACCGATAAACTCATCTTT.

Remarks on this clone: TCRdb's listed protein matches a much larger clone and diverges from this DNA's translation at residue 16, likely through a read error; the protein shown comes from the DNA. The chain uses TRDV2 and TRDJ3, with D maybe TRDD3 (6 bases). CDR1 and CDR2 (germline): GEAIGNYY, EKD. The CDR3 spans 18 residues. The CDR3 coding sequence is TGTGCCTGTGACACTGGGGGCCGTAGCTCCTGGGACACCCGACAGACGTTTTTC. Protein sequence: CACDTGGRSSWDTRQTFF.

By share, this clone ranks as medium-sized. Other DNA sequences in the same sample also yield this CDR3. The CDR3 DNA reads as TGTGCTCTTGGGGAGAGGGCCCTACTGGGGGATAGAGCGGATAAACTCATCTTT. It yields the protein CALGERALLGDRADKLIF. The V and J genes are TRDV1 and TRDJ1; 11 positions match TRDD3. J lost 5 bases, V lost 3 bases, and 14 bases had no gene match. This CDR3 contains 18 residues. CDR1 TSWWSYY and CDR2 QGS come from the germline V gene.

This clone was detected once. The CDR3 sequence is CACDTLGDSKTAQLFF. CDR3 nucleotide sequence: TGTGCCTGTGACACCCTGGGGGACTCTAAGACAGCACAACTCTTCTTT. This chain joins TRDV2 and TRDJ2; 8 bases agree with TRDD3. The germline gives CDR1 GEAIGNYY, CDR2 EKD. The CDR3 has 16 residues. The V and J ends lost 0 bases and 4 bases, in that order; junction bases with no gene match: 6.

A few counts support this clone. The protein held in TCRdb is that of a much larger clone and does not match this DNA's translation at residue 12, likely because of a read error; the protein shown is translated from the DNA. The J gene is TRDJ2, the V gene TRDV1, with 7 bases that match TRDD2. This CDR3 spans 16 amino acids. Germline V CDR1 and CDR2: TSWWSYY, QGS. V lost 1 base, J lost 9 bases, and 11 bases stayed unmatched. In nucleotides, the CDR3 is TGTGCTCTTGGGGAACGCTTCCTAAGGGGAACAACACAACTCTTCTTT. Protein product: CALGERFLRGTTQLFF.

This clone is medium-sized (0.01 to 0.1%) within its sample. CDR3 amino acids: CASALLGDTDTDKLIF. DNA of the CDR3: TGTGCCTCCGCCTTACTGGGGGATACGGACACCGATAAACTCATCTTT. This rearrangement joins TRDV3 to TRDJ1; 13 bases match TRDD3. The CDR3 has 16 amino acids. Germline CDR1 is TVYSNPD and CDR2 is GDNSRS (reference sequence). With V trimmed by 4 bases and J by 0 bases, 8 bases remained unmatched.

There are a few counts of this clone. TCRdb has a much larger clone's protein, which differs at residue 12 from the translation of this DNA, likely because of a read error; what is shown is the protein translated from the DNA. The CDR3: CACDTGDKAAWGTRQMFF. The DNA for the CDR3 is TGTGCCTGTGACACCGGGGATAAGGCAGCCTGGGGCACCCGACAGATGTTTTTC. This chain joins TRDV2 and TRDJ3; 7 bases line up with TRDD3. The V gene's germline CDR1 is GEAIGNYY and CDR2 EKD. This CDR3 contains 18 residues.

This clone was counted only a few times. The listed TCRdb protein conflicts with the DNA translation at residue 18, and the protein shown is translated directly from the DNA. This chain links TRDV1 with TRDJ1; TRDD3 matches 9 bases. The CDR3 totals 19 residues. The germline V gene encodes CDR1 TSWWSYY and CDR2 QGS. CDR3 in amino acids: CALGENPTGGRYYTDKLTF. CDR3 in DNA: TGTGCTCTTGGGGAAAATCCTACTGGGGGAAGATATTACACCGATAAACTCACCTTT.

A note on this clone: At one end the junction does not follow the germline gene, possibly because of a read error. The rearrangement joins TRDV2 to TRDJ2; 7 bases are shared with TRDD3. CDR1 and CDR2 (germline): GEAIGNYY, EKD. The CDR3 is 16 residues long. The CDR3 is CACDARKGYSPARLFF. In nucleotides, the CDR3 is TGTGCCTGTGACGCCAGGAAGGGATACTCTCCAGCACGACTCTTCTTT.